This is a list of T cell receptor beta chains from one sample in a study of response to subunit inactivated influenza vaccine. A single record per CDR3 protein comes from TCRdb applying MiXCR to the RT-PCR reads. The sample lists 500,000 to 600,000 distinct CDR3 sequences, 11% occurring once. This sample was also put to use in a study of T cells expressing NK-cell markers.

Here the sequenced sample was PBMCs from blood, taken on the day of vaccination. Receptor source: a man in his fifties who received an inactivated influenza vaccine. Each CDR3 is given with its conserved first and last residue. The D gene is left open where the match is weak. A row's size may be missing; if present it is once, few, many or a size class.

j_gene | abundance | v_gene | d_gene | CDR3nt | CDR3aa
TRBJ2-3 | - | TRBV11-2 | TRBD2 | TGTGCCAGCGATCCGGGACTAGCGGGACACCCTTCCACAGATACGCAGTATTTT | CASDPGLAGHPSTDTQYF
TRBJ2-3 | few | TRBV25-1 | TRBD1 | TGTGCCAGCAGTGAGCCGACGACAGGGGGCAAGTTGTATTTT | CASSEPTTGGKLYF
TRBJ1-4 | - | TRBV7-6 | - | TGTGCCAGCAGCCCCTCGGAGATCGAAAAACTTTTTTTT | CASSPSEIEKLFF
TRBJ2-4 | few | TRBV11-2 | - | TGTGCCAGCAGCCCAGGGATCCTAAACATTCAGTACTTC | CASSPGILNIQYF
TRBJ1-5 | - | TRBV12-3/TRBV12-4 | - | TGTGCCAGCAGCCGAAAACACAGCAATCAGCCCCAGCATTTT | CASSRKHSNQPQHF
TRBJ2-3 | many | TRBV5-6 | - | TGTGCCAGCAGCTTTCAGGGGTCAAGCACAGATACGCAGTATTTT | CASSFQGSSTDTQYF
TRBJ2-7 | - | TRBV29-1 | TRBD2 | TGCAGCGTTCTAGCGGACTCCTACGAGCAGTACTTC | CSVLADSYEQYF
TRBJ1-4 | - | TRBV28 | - | TGTGCCAGCACCAGCGAGGGTACCCTGTTTTTT | CASTSEGTLFF
TRBJ2-5 | few | TRBV28 | - | TGTGCCAGCAGTTTTGGCGTTCGGGGGCGAGGAGAGACCCAGTACTTC | CASSFGVRGRGETQYF
TRBJ2-5 | many | TRBV12-3/TRBV12-4 | TRBD1 | TGTGCCAGCAGCCGACAGGGCCGGCAAGAGACCCAGTACTTC | CASSRQGRQETQYF
TRBJ2-5 | few | TRBV3-1 | TRBD1 | TGTGCCAGCAGTCCCTTCCGACAGGGCGGGTCGGAGACCCAGTACTTC | CASSPFRQGGSETQYF
TRBJ2-4 | many | TRBV12-3/TRBV12-4 | - | TGTGCCAGCAGTTTATGGCGGGGCGAGCTAGCCAAAAACATTCAGTACTTC | CASSLWRGELAKNIQYF
TRBJ2-7 | few | TRBV29-1 | - | TGCAGCGTTGAAAAGCGCCACGAGCAGTACTTC | CSVEKRHEQYF